These 29 T cell receptor beta chains originate from one sample sequenced in a study of cytomegalovirus exposure and HLA in healthy donors. Vbeta (60) and Jbeta (13) primers were used in the PCR. The protocol was immunoSEQ multiplex PCR, while the TCRdb copy is restricted to in-frame clones and leaves out a portion. The sample gives some 200,000 clones, approximately 79% of which show up once; roughly 1.6% is in the top ten. The sequenced sample was PBMCs. The receptors derive from a man aged 50-60 years in good health and CMV-seronegative.

CDR3 sequence reads: CASSLIGDRASYEQYF. The CDR3, as DNA: TGTGCCAGCAGTTTAATCGGGGACAGGGCTTCCTACGAGCAGTACTTC. This chain connects TRBV27 to TRBJ2-7, with 9 bases fitting TRBD1. The CDR3 is 16 residues long. J gave up 1 base and V 2 bases, and 6 bases lay outside the gene matches. From germline, CDR1 is MNHEY and CDR2 SMNVEV (reference sequence).

In DNA form, the CDR3 reads TGTGCCAGTAGTATATTTGGACAGGGAGGCACTGAAGCTTTCTTT. This translates into CASSIFGQGGTEAFF. J is TRBJ1-1 and V is TRBV19, with 8 positions matching TRBD1. V shed 2 bases and J 4 bases; nucleotides not matched to a gene: 6. Germline V gene sequence: CDR1 LNHDA, CDR2 SQIVND (reference sequence). The CDR3 consists of 15 residues.

The chain links TRBV7-9 to TRBJ2-1; a possible D gene is TRBD2 (5 bases). Looked up from germline, CDR1 is SEHNR and CDR2 is FQNEAQ (reference sequence). V lost 8 bases to trimming and J lost 5 bases, with 10 bases between them. The CDR3 sequence is 12 residues long. The CDR3 loop is CASGYSDNEQFF. In nucleotides, the CDR3 is TGTGCCAGCGGGTATAGCGACAATGAGCAGTTCTTC.

Concerning this clone: At one end the junction does not follow the germline gene, possibly because of a read error. The DNA of the CDR3 is TGTGCCGGCAGTTCCCTAGGACAGGGGGCCTACGAGCAGTACTTC. Translating gives CAGSSLGQGAYEQYF. The chain couples TRBV27 to TRBJ2-7, with 10 nucleotides matching TRBD1. In germline, CDR1 is MNHEY, CDR2 SMNVEV (reference sequence). CDR3 size: 15 residues.

This clone came up once. The chain is built from TRBV28 and TRBJ2-2; no clear D gene. Germline loops: CDR1 MDHEN, CDR2 SYDVKM. V shed 5 bases and J shed 7 bases, with 8 bases lying between them. The CDR3 sequence is 12 residues long. The CDR3 loop is CASSPLVGELFF. In DNA, the CDR3 is TGTGCCAGCAGTCCCCTTGTCGGGGAGCTGTTTTTT. The full variable domain, in which reference TRBV28 and TRBJ2-2 provide the parts outside the CDR3, is DVKVTQSSRYLVKRTGEKVFLECVQDMDHENMFWYRQDPGLGLRLIYFSYDVKMKEKGDIPEGYSVSREKKERFSLILESASTNQTSMYLCASSPLVGELFFGEGSRLTVL.

The gene calls are TRBV19 and TRBJ2-5; D is possibly TRBD1 (6 bases). Germline V gives CDR1 LNHDA, CDR2 SQIVND (reference sequence). V was shortened by 0 bases and J by 8 bases, with 13 bases between the two germline ends. The CDR3 spans 14 residues. CDR3: CASSIEVRGETQYF. Here the CDR3 DNA reads TGTGCCAGTAGTATAGAGGTCAGGGGCGAAACCCAGTACTTC.

The rearrangement joins TRBV11-2 to TRBJ1-1; 11 bases map to TRBD1. The ends lost 3 bases at V and 5 bases at J; junction bases unmatched: 5. The germline CDR1 and CDR2 sequences are SGHAT and FQNNGV. There are 15 residues in the CDR3. For the CDR3, the DNA is TGTGCCAGCAGCTTCACCCGGGACAGGGGGACTGAAGCTTTCTTT. It translates to CASSFTRDRGTEAFF.

This clone occurred a few times. The genes are TRBV29-1 and TRBJ1-2; D is unclear. Germline assignment: CDR1 SQVTM and CDR2 ANQGSEA. The V end was cut by 5 bases, the J end by 4 bases, with 17 bases between. The CDR3 runs 14 residues. The CDR3 DNA follows: TGCAGCGTTCTGGGCCCGGAGGGCGGCTATGGCTACACCTTC. Its protein product is CSVLGPEGGYGYTF.

Here the CDR3 DNA reads TGTGCCTGGAGTTATCCGGGACAGGCTTATAATTCACCCCTCCACTTT. Its protein is CAWSYPGQAYNSPLHF. This chain links TRBV30 with TRBJ1-6; 8 bases line up with TRBD1. The CDR3 has 16 residues. V lost 2 bases and J lost 4; bases outside the gene matches: 7. Germline V lookup: CDR1 GTSNPN, CDR2 SVGIG (reference sequence).

In DNA, the CDR3 is TGTGCCAGCAGAACCCAACTAACCACCGGGGAGCTGTTTTTT. Encoded protein: CASRTQLTTGELFF. This chain connects TRBV6-1 to TRBJ2-2; D uncertain. V lost 6 bases and J lost 4, with 12 bases in between. Germline CDR1 and CDR2: MNHNS and SASEGT. The CDR3 consists of 14 residues.

This chain joins TRBV6-5 and TRBJ2-4; D might be TRBD2 (6 bases). Germline lookup yields CDR1 MNHEY and CDR2 SVGAGI. Between the trimmed V and J ends, which lost 6 bases and 0 bases, there was a span of 9 bases. The CDR3 is 14 amino acids. The CDR3 nucleotides read TGTGCCAGCAGGAGGAGGGGAGCCAAAAACATTCAGTACTTC. Amino acid sequence: CASRRRGAKNIQYF.

In its sample, this clone was seen once. V and J are TRBV27 and TRBJ2-3, with 11 bases lining up with TRBD1. This CDR3 has 14 residues. The germline V gene encodes CDR1 MNHEY and CDR2 SMNVEV (reference sequence). J was trimmed by 7 bases and V by 4 bases; bases with no gene match: 4. This chain's CDR3 is CASSSGQGAYTQYF. CDR3 bases: TGTGCCAGCAGTTCCGGACAGGGGGCGTATACGCAGTATTTT.

In regard to this clone: This CDR3 is also generated by other DNA sequences in the sample. This chain links TRBV5-1 with TRBJ2-5, with 8 bases lining up with TRBD1. Trimming at V came to 4 bases and at J to 4 bases, leaving 3 bases not matched to a gene. There are 13 residues in the CDR3. Per germline, CDR1 SGHRS and CDR2 YFSETQ. The CDR3 loop is CASSPDRGETQYF. The CDR3 DNA sequence: TGCGCCAGCAGCCCTGACAGGGGAGAGACCCAGTACTTC.

V usage is TRBV5-1 and J usage is TRBJ2-2, with D possibly matching TRBD1 (5 bases). Germline V lookup: CDR1 SGHRS, CDR2 YFSETQ. Trimming removed 0 bases from V and 4 bases from J, with 13 bases in between. This CDR3 has 16 amino acids. This CDR3 reads CASSLAAGPSTGELFF. CDR3 bases: TGCGCCAGCAGCTTGGCCGCAGGGCCGTCCACCGGGGAGCTGTTTTTT.

The rearrangement joins TRBV6-5 to TRBJ2-7, with D possibly being TRBD2 (6 bases). V lost 5 bases, J lost 0 bases, and 11 bases lay in between. The CDR3 is made up of 14 amino acids. Germline lookup yields CDR1 MNHEY and CDR2 SVGAGI. The chain's CDR3 is CASSTGVSSYEQYF. The CDR3 bases are TGTGCCAGCAGTACGGGGGTTAGCTCCTACGAGCAGTACTTC.

This rearrangement joins TRBV10-2 to TRBJ2-7; D unresolved. The germline V gene has CDR1 WSHSY and CDR2 SAAADI. This CDR3 is 11 amino acids long. The germline V and J ends were trimmed by 4 bases and 7 bases, with 8 bases remaining between them. For the CDR3, the DNA is TGCGCCAGCAGTGTGGTGGAGGAGCAGTACTTC. Translation: CASSVVEEQYF.

The chain joins TRBV9 to TRBJ2-1, with 10 positions matching TRBD2. Germline V CDR1 and CDR2: SGDLS, YYNGEE. CDR3 length: 16 residues. V gave up 5 bases and J gave up 3 bases; unmatched junction bases: 8. The CDR3 nucleotides read TGTGCCAGCAGGGGAGAGCGGGAGGGCCGCTACAATGAGCAGTTCTTC. Translation: CASRGEREGRYNEQFF. Combining the CDR3 with reference TRBV9 and TRBJ2-1 gives the whole variable domain DSGVTQTPKHLITATGQRVTLRCSPRSGDLSVYWYQQSLDQGLQFLIQYYNGEERAKGNILERFSAQQFPDLHSELNLSSLELGDSALYFCASRGEREGRYNEQFFGPGTRLTVL.

DNA for the CDR3: TGTGCCAGTAGTCGGACTAGCTTCTACGAGCAGTACTTC. Translation gives CASSRTSFYEQYF. This chain links TRBV19 with TRBJ2-7; 8 positions match TRBD2. The CDR3 length is 13 residues. Trimming at V came to 5 bases and at J to 3 bases, leaving 3 bases not matched to a gene. Germline CDR1 LNHDA, CDR2 SQIVND (reference sequence).

This clone appeared a few times. The chain combines TRBV6-5 with TRBJ1-2; TRBD1 matches at 9 bases. The CDR3 is made up of 13 amino acids. V was pared by 5 bases and J by 7 bases, with 5 bases of the junction left unmatched. Per the germline V gene, CDR1 is MNHEY and CDR2 is SVGAGI. CDR3 DNA: TGTGCCAGCAGTCGGACAGGGGAGAGTGGCTACACCTTC. The encoded protein is CASSRTGESGYTF.

With regard to this clone: Sequence at one end of the junction differs from germline and may be a read error. J is TRBJ2-5 and V is TRBV7-7; TRBD1 matches at 12 bases. The germline CDR1 and CDR2 sequences are SSHAT and FNYEAQ (reference sequence). This CDR3 region has 17 residues. The CDR3 is CASSPGDRGLIGETQYF. DNA of the CDR3: TGTGCTAGCAGCCCTGGGGACAGGGGGCTTATAGGGGAGACCCAGTACTTC.

The chain joins TRBV9 to TRBJ2-7; 11 bases match TRBD2. Germline loops: CDR1 SGDLS, CDR2 YYNGEE. Trimming cost V 4 bases and J 0 bases; bases outside gene matches: 12. The CDR3 runs 18 residues. The CDR3 coding sequence is TGTGCCAGCAGCAAAGGGCTAGCGGGAGGTAAAGGCTCCTACGAGCAGTACTTC. Translated, it gives CASSKGLAGGKGSYEQYF.

The chain uses TRBV5-4 and TRBJ2-5, with 7 bases lining up with TRBD1. Germline loops: CDR1 SGHNT, CDR2 YYREEE (reference sequence). The J segment lost 4 bases and the V segment lost 4 bases, leaving 7 bases of the junction unmatched. The CDR3 extends over 14 amino acids. CDR3 DNA sequence: TGTGCCAGCAGCCCGACAGGGTCTGGAGAGACCCAGTACTTC. The encoded protein is CASSPTGSGETQYF.

The chain carries TRBV29-1 and TRBJ1-4; D unresolved. The CDR3 loop spans 14 amino acids. The V end was cut by 1 base, the J end by 3 bases, with 9 bases between. Germline CDR1 and CDR2: SQVTM and ANQGSEA. The CDR3, as DNA: TGCAGCGTTGAAGGGAGCGGACCTAATGAAAAACTGTTTTTT. Its translation: CSVEGSGPNEKLFF.

With respect to this clone: Germline and junction disagree at one end, which may indicate a read error. V is TRBV7-6 and J is TRBJ1-1; unclear D gene. CDR1 and CDR2 from the germline V gene are SGHVS and FNYEAQ. The CDR3 totals 17 residues. The CDR3 spells CASSPLAYTRVPTEAFF. For the CDR3, the DNA is TGTGCCAGCAGCCCCCTCGCGTATACGAGGGTCCCCACTGAAGCTTTTTTT. Using reference TRBV7-6 and TRBJ1-1 for the parts outside the CDR3, the full variable domain is GAGVSQSPRYKVTKRGQDVALRCDPISGHVSLYWYRQALGQGPEFLTYFNYEAQQDKSGLPNDRFSAERPEGSISTLTIQRTEQRDSAMYRCASSPLAYTRVPTEAFFGQGTRLTVV.

This chain links TRBV6-5 with TRBJ1-4; TRBD1 matches 9 bases. The CDR3 consists of 14 residues. Germline CDR1 reads MNHEY; CDR2 reads SVGAGI. The ends lost 6 bases at V and 8 bases at J; junction bases unmatched: 7. The CDR3, as DNA: TGTGCCAGCAGCCGAACAGGGGGCCAGGAAAAACTGTTTTTT. It encodes CASSRTGGQEKLFF.

This clone was counted a few times. V gene TRBV5-8 combines with J gene TRBJ1-5; 7 bases match TRBD1. In germline, CDR1 is SGHTS, CDR2 YDEGEE. The CDR3 length is 17 residues. V gave up 6 bases and J gave up 0 bases; unmatched junction bases: 12. Written as DNA, the CDR3 is TGTGCCAGCAACCCCGGGACAGCAACATATAGCAATCAGCCCCAGCATTTT. It encodes CASNPGTATYSNQPQHF.

J is TRBJ2-5 and V is TRBV27; 12 nucleotides line up with TRBD2. The germline gives CDR1 MNHEY, CDR2 SMNVEV (reference sequence). With 5 bases clipped from V and 1 base from J, the junction kept 5 bases outside the gene matches. CDR3 length equals 16 residues. The CDR3 DNA sequence: TGTGCCAGCAGTCCCAGACTAGCGGGAGCCCAAGAGACCCAGTACTTC. Translated, it gives CASSPRLAGAQETQYF.

In its sample, this clone was seen a few times. The chain couples TRBV14 to TRBJ2-7, with 12 positions matching TRBD1. J lost 5 bases, V lost 3 bases, and 11 bases had no gene match. Germline CDR1 and CDR2: SGHDN and FVKESK. This CDR3 is built from 17 residues. Here the CDR3 reads CASSHPGQGAINDEQYF. The CDR3, as DNA: TGTGCCAGCAGCCACCCGGGACAGGGGGCTATTAACGACGAGCAGTACTTC.

The V and J genes are TRBV7-8 and TRBJ2-1, with 9 bases fitting TRBD1. V shed 4 bases and J 7 bases; nucleotides not matched to a gene: 8. Looked up from germline, CDR1 is SGHVS and CDR2 is FQNEAQ. The CDR3 runs to 15 residues. The CDR3 region is CASSSSRDRANEQFF. In DNA, the CDR3 is TGTGCCAGCAGCTCCTCCCGGGACAGGGCGAATGAGCAGTTCTTC.